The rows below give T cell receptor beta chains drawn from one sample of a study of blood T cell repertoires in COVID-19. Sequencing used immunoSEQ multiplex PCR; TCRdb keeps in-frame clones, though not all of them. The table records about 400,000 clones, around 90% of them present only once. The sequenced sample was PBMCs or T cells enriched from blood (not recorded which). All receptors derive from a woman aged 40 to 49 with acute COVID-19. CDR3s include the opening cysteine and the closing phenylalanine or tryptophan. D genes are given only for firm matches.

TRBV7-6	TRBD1	CASSSVQGAVEKLFF
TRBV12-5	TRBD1	CASGSIDRAGTQYF
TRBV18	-	CASSPGQGVKYNEQFF
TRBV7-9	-	CASSWVGTGGRNSPLHF
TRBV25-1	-	CASKEVVQYF
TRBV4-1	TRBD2	CASSQETLAGYNEQFF
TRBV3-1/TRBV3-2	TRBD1	CASSPNPGQQETQYF
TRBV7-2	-	CASSLAGAGNTIYF
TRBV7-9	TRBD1	CASSLGLGQANYGYTF
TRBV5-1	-	CASSLAGQANEQYF
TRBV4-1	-	CASSQVPPSAQYF
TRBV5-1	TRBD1	CASSPLGTGDGQPQHF
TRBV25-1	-	CASSEWGRTANTEAFF
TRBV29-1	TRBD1	CSATTGGGYEQYF
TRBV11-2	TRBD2	CASSLVASGSTYEQYF
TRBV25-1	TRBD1	CASVEDRGITEAFF
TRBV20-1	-	CSARAGEQFF
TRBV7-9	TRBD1	CASSEGAEETQYF
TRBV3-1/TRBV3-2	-	CASSQIRETEAFF
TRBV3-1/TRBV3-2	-	CASSLVPTGETQYF
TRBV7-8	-	CASSLMGALYEQYF
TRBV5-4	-	CASSLGWGGLGTEAFF
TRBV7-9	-	CASSLELYYNEQFF
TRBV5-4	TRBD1	CASSSRTGGGYGYTF
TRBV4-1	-	CASGQTVDWNRAYEQYF
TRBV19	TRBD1	CASSIRLSQGASEKLFF
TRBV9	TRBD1	CASSAGQGGYEQYF
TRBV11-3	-	CASSFGRSRGTDTQYF
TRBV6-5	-	CASAEFEGSYGYTF
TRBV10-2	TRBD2	CASSDYGGADTQYF
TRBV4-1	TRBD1	CASSQGPEGTGWYEQYF
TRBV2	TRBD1	CASSAGQGLNEQFF
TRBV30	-	CAWRSRGNSPLHF
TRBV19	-	CASSNRGSGNTIYF
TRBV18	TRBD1	CASSPESTDRGKNIQYF
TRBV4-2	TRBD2	CASSPGLAGGSDEQYF
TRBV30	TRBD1	CAWSVQGAYGYTF
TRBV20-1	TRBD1	CSASTGGSDTQYF
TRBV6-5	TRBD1	CASRGQGQPQHF
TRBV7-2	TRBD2	CASSPRRTSNEQFF
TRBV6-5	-	CASRTVHRDHEQYF
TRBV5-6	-	CASSYRGAPDNEQYF
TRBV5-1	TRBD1	CASSLTGGLTEAFF